This TCR beta chain is drawn from a study of Ad26.COV2.S vaccination and SARS-CoV-2 variants. As for the study in general: Intramuscular Ad26.COV2.S at 5x10^10 or 1x10^11 viral particles.

Sequencing used immunoSEQ multiplex PCR; TCRdb keeps in-frame clones, though not all of them. The sample yields a few hundred thousand clones, approximately 90% seen once. Germline lookup yields CDR1 MDHEN and CDR2 SYDVKM. Deletions cut 8 bases from V and 8 bases from J, with 15 bases between. The CDR3 sequence is 12 residues long. About this clone: Antigen unknown.

The treatment: some 20 received Ad26.COV2.S at low or high dose, single or two shots; several received placebo; per-sample allocation not given. Sampling happened 63 days after the first vaccine or placebo injection. Spike of the Wuhan-strain SARS-CoV-2 was expressed by an Ad26 vector, which formed the vaccine. Study findings and constraints: Following vaccination, spike-specific CD8+ and CD4+ T cell responses reportedly exhibited substantial breadth. Whether participants received vaccine or placebo, their non-spike TCR breadth was similar.

The material was peripheral blood, obtained in a trial of Ad26.COV2.S vaccine versus placebo. The rearrangement links TRBV28 to TRBJ2-5; possible D gene TRBD1, 6 bases. The TCR was taken from a person between 18 and 60 years old who received the Ad26.COV2.S COVID-19 vaccine or a placebo. The CDR3 DNA sequence: TGTGCCAGCCGCCTAAAGGGGGATACCCAGTACTTC. Amino acids: CASRLKGDTQYF.